What follows are 4 T cell receptor beta chains derived from one specimen sequenced in a study of T-cell reconstitution after alpha-beta-depleted transplantation in children. The library targeted TCRbeta and was prepared with unique molecular identifiers. Via MiXCR, TCRdb re-called the PCR reads, giving one row per CDR3 protein. The data show some 350,000 distinct CDR3 sequences, 10% seen once. This sample comprised PBMCs from the stem cell graft donor, obtained from the stem cell graft. Receptor source: a human donor who donated a stem cell graft to a child with acute lymphoblastic leukemia.

This clonotype was found many times. The chain recombines TRBV20-1 with TRBJ1-5; D is ambiguous. The germline V gene has CDR1 DFQATT and CDR2 SNEGSKA (reference sequence). The CDR3 is 14 residues long. V shed 0 bases and J shed 2 bases, with 8 bases lying between them. The CDR3 DNA is TGCAGTGCTAGAGAATTAGGTGGCAATCAGCCCCAGCATTTT. Residues: CSARELGGNQPQHF.

V and J are TRBV4-1 and TRBJ1-2; 12 nucleotides agree with TRBD1. The germline CDR1 and CDR2 sequences are MGHRA and YSYEKL. V lost 1 base and J lost 6; bases outside the gene matches: 6. The CDR3 is 16 residues long. CDR3: CASSQAGTGGQDGYTF. CDR3 nucleotides: TGCGCCAGCAGCCAAGCCGGGACAGGGGGCCAGGATGGCTACACCTTC.

The chain couples TRBV7-3 to TRBJ2-1; D perhaps matches TRBD2 (5 bases). CDR1 and CDR2 (germline): SGHTA, FQGTGA. V shed 2 bases and J shed 7 bases, with 15 bases lying between them. CDR3 size: 15 residues. CDR3 nucleotide sequence: TGTGCCAGCAGCTTAGTGGCGGGTCAGAGGAATGAGCAGTTCTTC. This sequence encodes CASSLVAGQRNEQFF.

J is TRBJ2-1 and V is TRBV7-3; TRBD1 is a possible D gene (6 bases). The ends were cut back, 1 base at V and 3 bases at J, with 10 bases in the middle. The CDR3 is made up of 15 amino acids. CDR1 is SGHTA, CDR2 FQGTGA, per germline. CDR3 amino acids: CASSLNRVGYNEQFF. CDR3 coding DNA: TGTGCCAGCAGCTTAAACAGGGTGGGCTACAATGAGCAGTTCTTC.